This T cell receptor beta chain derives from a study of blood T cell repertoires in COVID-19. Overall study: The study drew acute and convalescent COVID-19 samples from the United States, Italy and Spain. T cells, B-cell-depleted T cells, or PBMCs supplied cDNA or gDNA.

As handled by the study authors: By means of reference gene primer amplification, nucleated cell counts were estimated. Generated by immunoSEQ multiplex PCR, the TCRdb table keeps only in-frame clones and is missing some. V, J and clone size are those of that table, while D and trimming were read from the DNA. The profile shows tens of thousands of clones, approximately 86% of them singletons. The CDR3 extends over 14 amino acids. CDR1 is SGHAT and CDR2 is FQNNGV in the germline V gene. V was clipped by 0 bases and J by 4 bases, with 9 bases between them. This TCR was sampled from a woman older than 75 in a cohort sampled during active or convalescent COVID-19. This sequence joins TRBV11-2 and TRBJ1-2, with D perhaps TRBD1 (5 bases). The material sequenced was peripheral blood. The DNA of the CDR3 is TGTGCCAGCAGCTTAGAACAGGCGTTCTATGGCTACACCTTC. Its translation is CASSLEQAFYGYTF.